This TCR beta chain emerged from a study of shared clonotypes between healthy human individuals. Turning to this clone: No antigen is known for it.

The donors were adults (healthy and HIV-negative) with no recent acute infections or vaccinations. For each subset, genomic DNA was distributed in equal portions over several immunoSEQ plates. Using immunoSEQ multiplex PCR, the repertoire was profiled, and TCRdb retains in-frame clones only, with some absent. Among roughly 640,000 clones, around 97% were seen once, and the ten largest hold 0.057%. The CDR3 contains 17 residues. Germline CDR1 reads SGHTS; CDR2 reads YDEGEE. Trimming shortened V by 4 bases and J by 4 bases, and 21 bases separated the two germline ends. Study results and limitations: Only blood was sampled, and tissue TCR repertoires likely differ from blood ones.

The sequence was obtained from a woman in her 30s in good health. V usage is TRBV5-8 and J usage is TRBJ1-5, with D possibly being TRBD1 (6 bases). The sample consisted of naive CD4+ T cells sorted from blood. Subset defined: CD45RA+ positively selected. The CDR3 sequence is CASSPLRTTGSNQPQHF. The DNA for the CDR3 is TGTGCCAGCAGCCCTTTAAGGACGACAGGATCTAATCAGCCCCAGCATTTT.